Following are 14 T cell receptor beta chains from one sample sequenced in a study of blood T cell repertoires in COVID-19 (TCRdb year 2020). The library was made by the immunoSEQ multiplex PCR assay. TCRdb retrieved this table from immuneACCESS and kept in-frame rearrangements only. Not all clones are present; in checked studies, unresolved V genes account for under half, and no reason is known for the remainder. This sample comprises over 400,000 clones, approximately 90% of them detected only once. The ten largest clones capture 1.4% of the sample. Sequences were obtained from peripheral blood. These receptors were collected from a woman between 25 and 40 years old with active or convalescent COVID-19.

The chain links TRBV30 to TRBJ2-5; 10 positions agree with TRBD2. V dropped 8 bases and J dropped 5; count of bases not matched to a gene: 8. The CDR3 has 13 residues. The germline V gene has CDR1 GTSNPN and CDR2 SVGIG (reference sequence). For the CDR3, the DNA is TGTGCCAGGGCCGGGACTAGCGCCGAGACCCAGTACTTC. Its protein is CARAGTSAETQYF.

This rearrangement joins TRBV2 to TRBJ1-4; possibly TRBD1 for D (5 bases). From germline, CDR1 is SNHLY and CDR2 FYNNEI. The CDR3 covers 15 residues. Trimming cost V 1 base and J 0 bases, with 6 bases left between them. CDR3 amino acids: CASSEGQSTNEKLFF. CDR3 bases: TGTGCCAGCAGTGAAGGACAGTCAACTAATGAAAAACTGTTTTTT.

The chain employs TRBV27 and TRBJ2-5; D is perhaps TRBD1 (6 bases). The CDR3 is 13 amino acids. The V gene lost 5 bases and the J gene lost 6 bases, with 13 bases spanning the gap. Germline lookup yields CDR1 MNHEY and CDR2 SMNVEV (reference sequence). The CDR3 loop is CASSATGRQTQYF. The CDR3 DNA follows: TGTGCCAGCAGTGCCACAGGGAGACAGACCCAGTACTTC.

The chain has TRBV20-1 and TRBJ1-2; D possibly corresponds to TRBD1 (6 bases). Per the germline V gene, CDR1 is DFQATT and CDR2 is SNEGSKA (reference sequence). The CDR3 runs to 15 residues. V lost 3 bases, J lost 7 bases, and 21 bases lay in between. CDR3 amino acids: CSASDTDRRMGGYTF. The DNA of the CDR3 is TGCAGTGCTAGTGATACGGACAGAAGAATGGGTGGCTACACCTTC.

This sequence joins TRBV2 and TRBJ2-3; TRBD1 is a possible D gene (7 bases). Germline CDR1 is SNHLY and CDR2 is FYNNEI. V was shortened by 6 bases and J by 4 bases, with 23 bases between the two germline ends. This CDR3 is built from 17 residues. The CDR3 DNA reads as TGTGCCAGCAGGCGCGGCGTGGGGCAGGGGGGCGCAGATACGCAGTATTTT. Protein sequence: CASRRGVGQGGADTQYF. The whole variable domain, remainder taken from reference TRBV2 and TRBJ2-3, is EPEVTQTPSHQVTQMGQEVILRCVPISNHLYFYWYRQILGQKVEFLVSFYNNEISEKSEIFDDQFSVERPDGSNFTLKIRSTKLEDSAMYFCASRRGVGQGGADTQYFGPGTRLTVL.

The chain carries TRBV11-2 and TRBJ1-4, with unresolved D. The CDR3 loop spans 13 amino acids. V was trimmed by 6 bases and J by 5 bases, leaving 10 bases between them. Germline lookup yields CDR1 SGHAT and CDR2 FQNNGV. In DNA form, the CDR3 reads TGTGCCAGCAGTTTGGTCCTAAATGAAAAACTGTTTTTT. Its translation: CASSLVLNEKLFF.

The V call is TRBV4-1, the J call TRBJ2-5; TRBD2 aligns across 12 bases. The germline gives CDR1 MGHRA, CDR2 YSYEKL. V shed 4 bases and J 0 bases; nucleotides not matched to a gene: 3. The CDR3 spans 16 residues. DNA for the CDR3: TGCGCCAGCAGCCCAACTAGCGGGGGGTACCAAGAGACCCAGTACTTC. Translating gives CASSPTSGGYQETQYF.

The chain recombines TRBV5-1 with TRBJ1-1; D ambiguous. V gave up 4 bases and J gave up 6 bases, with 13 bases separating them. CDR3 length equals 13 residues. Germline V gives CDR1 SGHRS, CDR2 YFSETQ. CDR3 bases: TGCGCCAGCAGCCCCGTGGGCGCCCCTGAAGCTTTCTTT. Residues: CASSPVGAPEAFF.

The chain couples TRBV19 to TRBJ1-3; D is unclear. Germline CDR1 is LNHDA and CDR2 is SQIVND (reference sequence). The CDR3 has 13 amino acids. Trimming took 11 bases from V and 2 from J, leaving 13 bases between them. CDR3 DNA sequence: TGTGCCTCCTCGAGGGAGGCTGGAAACACCATATATTTT. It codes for CASSREAGNTIYF.

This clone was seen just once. The CDR3 loop reads CARGGAGASNQPQHF. In DNA, the CDR3 is TGTGCCAGAGGGGGGGCAGGGGCAAGCAATCAGCCCCAGCATTTT. The chain carries TRBV2 and TRBJ1-5; tentative D call: TRBD1 (6 bases). V lost 9 bases and J 1 base, leaving 16 bases between the germline ends. The germline V gene encodes CDR1 SNHLY and CDR2 FYNNEI. There are 15 residues in the CDR3.

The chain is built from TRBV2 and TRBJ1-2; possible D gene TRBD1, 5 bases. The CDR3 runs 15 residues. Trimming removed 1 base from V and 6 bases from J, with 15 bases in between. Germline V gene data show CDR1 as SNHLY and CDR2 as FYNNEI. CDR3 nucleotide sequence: TGTGCCAGCAGTGAAGGCGGGCCCCGGGGGGATGGCTACACCTTC. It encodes CASSEGGPRGDGYTF.

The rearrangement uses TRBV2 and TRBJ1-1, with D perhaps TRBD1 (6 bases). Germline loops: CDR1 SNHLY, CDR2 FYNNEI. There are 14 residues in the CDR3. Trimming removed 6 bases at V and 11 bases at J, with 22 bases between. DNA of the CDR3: TGTGCCAGCAGGCGAGGGGGTGACCTGACCGGGGCTTTCTTT. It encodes CASRRGGDLTGAFF.

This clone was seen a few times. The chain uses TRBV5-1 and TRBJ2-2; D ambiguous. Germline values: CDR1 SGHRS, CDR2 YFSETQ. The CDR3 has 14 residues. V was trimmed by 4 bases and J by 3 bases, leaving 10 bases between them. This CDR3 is CASSPVYHTGELFF. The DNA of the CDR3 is TGCGCCAGCAGCCCGGTCTACCACACCGGGGAGCTGTTTTTT.

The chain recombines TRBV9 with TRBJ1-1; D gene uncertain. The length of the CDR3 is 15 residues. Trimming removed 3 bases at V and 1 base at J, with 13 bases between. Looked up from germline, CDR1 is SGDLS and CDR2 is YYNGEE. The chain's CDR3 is CASSAQASGNTEAFF. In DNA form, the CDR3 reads TGTGCCAGCAGCGCCCAAGCGTCCGGGAACACTGAAGCTTTCTTT. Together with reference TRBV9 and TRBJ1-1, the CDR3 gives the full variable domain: DSGVTQTPKHLITATGQRVTLRCSPRSGDLSVYWYQQSLDQGLQFLIQYYNGEERAKGNILERFSAQQFPDLHSELNLSSLELGDSALYFCASSAQASGNTEAFFGQGTRLTVV.